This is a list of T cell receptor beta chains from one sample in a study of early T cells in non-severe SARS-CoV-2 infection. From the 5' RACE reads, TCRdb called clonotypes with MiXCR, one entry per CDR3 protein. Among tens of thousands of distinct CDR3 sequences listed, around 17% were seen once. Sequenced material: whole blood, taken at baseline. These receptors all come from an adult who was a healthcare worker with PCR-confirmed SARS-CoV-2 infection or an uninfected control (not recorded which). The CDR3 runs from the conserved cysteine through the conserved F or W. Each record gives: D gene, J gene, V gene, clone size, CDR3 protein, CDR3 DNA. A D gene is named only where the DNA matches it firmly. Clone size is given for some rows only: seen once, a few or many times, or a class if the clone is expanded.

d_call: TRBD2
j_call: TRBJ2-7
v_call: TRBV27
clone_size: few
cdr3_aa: CASSSPSGGGHEQYF
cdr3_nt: TGTGCCAGCAGTTCCCCCAGCGGGGGGGGACACGAGCAGTACTTC

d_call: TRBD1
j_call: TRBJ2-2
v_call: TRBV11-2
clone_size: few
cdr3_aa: CASSLGPGQYTGELFF
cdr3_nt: TGTGCCAGCAGCTTGGGGCCGGGACAGTACACCGGGGAGCTGTTTTTT

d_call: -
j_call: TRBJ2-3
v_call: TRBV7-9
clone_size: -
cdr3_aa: CASSHKDTQYF
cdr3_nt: TGTGCCAGCAGCCATAAAGATACGCAGTATTTT

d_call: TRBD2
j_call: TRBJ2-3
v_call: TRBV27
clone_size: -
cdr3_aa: CASSLFPSGSTDTQYF
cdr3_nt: TGTGCCAGCAGTTTGTTCCCTAGCGGGAGCACAGATACGCAGTATTTT

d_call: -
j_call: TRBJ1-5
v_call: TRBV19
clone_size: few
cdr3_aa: CASKSRRQGNQPQHF
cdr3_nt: TGTGCCAGTAAGTCGCGTAGGCAGGGCAATCAGCCCCAGCATTTT

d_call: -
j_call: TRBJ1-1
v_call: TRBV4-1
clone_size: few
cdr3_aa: CASSQGARGVTEAFF
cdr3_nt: TGCGCCAGCAGCCAAGGAGCCAGGGGAGTAACTGAAGCTTTCTTT

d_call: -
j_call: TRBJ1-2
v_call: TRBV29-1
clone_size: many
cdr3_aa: CSVAGLGNGYTF
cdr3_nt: TGCAGCGTTGCGGGTCTAGGAAATGGCTACACCTTC

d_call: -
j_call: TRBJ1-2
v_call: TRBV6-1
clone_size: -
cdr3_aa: CASSVGRERGYTF
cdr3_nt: TGTGCCAGCAGTGTAGGCAGGGAAAGGGGCTACACCTTC

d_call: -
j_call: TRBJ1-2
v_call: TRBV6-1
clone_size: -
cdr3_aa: CASGPDYGYTF
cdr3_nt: TGTGCCAGCGGACCGGACTATGGCTACACCTTC

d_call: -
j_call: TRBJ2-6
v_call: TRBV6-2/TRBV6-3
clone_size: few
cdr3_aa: CASSYFRSGANVLTF
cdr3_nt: TGTGCCAGCAGTTACTTTCGCTCTGGGGCCAACGTCCTGACTTTC

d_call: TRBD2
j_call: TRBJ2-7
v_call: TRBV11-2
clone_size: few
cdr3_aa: CASSLEPGGPYEQYF
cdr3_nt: TGTGCCAGCAGCTTAGAACCGGGAGGCCCCTACGAGCAGTACTTC

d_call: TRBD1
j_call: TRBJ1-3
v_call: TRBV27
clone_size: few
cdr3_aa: CASRPGQVGNTIYF
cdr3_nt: TGTGCCAGCAGGCCGGGACAGGTTGGAAACACCATATATTTT

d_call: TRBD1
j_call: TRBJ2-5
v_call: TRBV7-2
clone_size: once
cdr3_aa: CASRTGTGEETQYF
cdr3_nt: TGTGCCAGCAGAACCGGGACAGGGGAAGAGACCCAGTACTTC

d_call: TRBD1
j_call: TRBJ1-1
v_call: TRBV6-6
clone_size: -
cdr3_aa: CASRARQGGTEAFF
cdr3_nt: TGTGCCAGCAGGGCCCGACAGGGGGGGACTGAAGCTTTCTTT

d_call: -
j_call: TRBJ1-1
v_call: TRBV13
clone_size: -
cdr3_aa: CASSLGARGTEAFF
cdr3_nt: TGTGCCAGCAGCTTAGGGGCGCGGGGCACTGAAGCTTTCTTT

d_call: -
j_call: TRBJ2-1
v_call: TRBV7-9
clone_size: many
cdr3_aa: CASSFRRDNEQFF
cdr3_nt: TGTGCCAGCAGCTTCCGGAGAGACAATGAGCAGTTCTTC

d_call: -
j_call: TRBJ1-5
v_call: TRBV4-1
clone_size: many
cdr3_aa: CASSQEYQVDQPQHF
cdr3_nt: TGCGCCAGCAGCCAAGAGTATCAGGTAGACCAGCCCCAGCATTTT

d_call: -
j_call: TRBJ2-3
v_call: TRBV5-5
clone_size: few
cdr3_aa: CASSLARSTDTQYF
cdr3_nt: TGTGCCAGCAGCTTGGCCCGGAGCACAGATACGCAGTATTTT

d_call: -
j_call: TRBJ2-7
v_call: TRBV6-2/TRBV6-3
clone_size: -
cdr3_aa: CATDSTGGGYEQYF
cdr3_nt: TGTGCCACAGACTCGACAGGAGGGGGCTACGAGCAGTACTTC

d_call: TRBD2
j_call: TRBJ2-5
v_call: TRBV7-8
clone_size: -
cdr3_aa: CASSLGLAGAETQYF
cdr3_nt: TGTGCCAGCAGCTTGGGACTAGCGGGAGCAGAGACCCAGTACTTC

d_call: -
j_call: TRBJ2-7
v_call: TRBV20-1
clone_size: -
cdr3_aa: CSARVYRSSYEQYF
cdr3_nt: TGCAGTGCTAGAGTTTACAGAAGCTCCTACGAGCAGTACTTC

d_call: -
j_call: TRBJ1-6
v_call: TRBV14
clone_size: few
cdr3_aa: CASSQLAFSPLHF
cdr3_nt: TGTGCCAGCAGCCAATTAGCTTTTTCACCCCTCCACTTT

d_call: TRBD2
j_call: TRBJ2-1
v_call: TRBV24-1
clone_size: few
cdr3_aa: CATGYGRTNEQFF
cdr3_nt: TGTGCCACCGGGTACGGGAGGACCAATGAGCAGTTCTTC

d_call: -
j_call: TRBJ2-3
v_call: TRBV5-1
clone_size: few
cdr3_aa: CASSLPGQIRDTQYF
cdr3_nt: TGCGCCAGCAGCCTACCTGGACAGATAAGAGATACGCAGTATTTT

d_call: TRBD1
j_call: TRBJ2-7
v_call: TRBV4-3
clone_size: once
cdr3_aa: CASSLMITGTGFYEQYF
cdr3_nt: TGCGCCAGCAGCCTTATGATCACCGGGACAGGGTTCTACGAGCAGTACTTC

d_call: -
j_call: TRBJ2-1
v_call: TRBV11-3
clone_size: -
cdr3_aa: CASSSASAGPEQFF
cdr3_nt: TGTGCCAGCAGCTCCGCCTCGGCAGGGCCCGAGCAGTTCTTC

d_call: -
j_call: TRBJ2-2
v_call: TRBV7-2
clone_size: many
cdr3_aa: CASSRARGELFF
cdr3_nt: TGTGCCAGCAGCCGGGCCCGCGGGGAGCTGTTTTTT

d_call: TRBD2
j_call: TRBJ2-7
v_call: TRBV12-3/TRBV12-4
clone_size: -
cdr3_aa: CASSTSGRDAYEQYF
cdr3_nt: TGTGCCAGCAGTACTAGCGGGAGGGATGCCTACGAGCAGTACTTC

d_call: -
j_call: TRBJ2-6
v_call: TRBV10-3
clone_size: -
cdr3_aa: CATGRELFGANVLTF
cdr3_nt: TGTGCCACCGGACGGGAATTGTTCGGGGCCAACGTCCTGACTTTC

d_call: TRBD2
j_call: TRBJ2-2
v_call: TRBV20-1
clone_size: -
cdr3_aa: CSALRTSGRARELFF
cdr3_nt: TGCAGTGCCCTTCGTACTAGCGGGAGGGCCCGGGAGCTGTTTTTT

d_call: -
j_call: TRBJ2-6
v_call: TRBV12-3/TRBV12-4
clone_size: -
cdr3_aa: CASSIRNVLTF
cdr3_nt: TGTGCCAGCAGTATCCGCAACGTCCTGACTTTC

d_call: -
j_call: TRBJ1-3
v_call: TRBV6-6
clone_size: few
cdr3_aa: CASTPAQGNTIYF
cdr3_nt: TGTGCCAGCACCCCAGCCCAGGGAAACACCATATATTTT

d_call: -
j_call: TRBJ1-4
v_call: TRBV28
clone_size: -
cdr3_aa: CASSTLRGVKEKLFF
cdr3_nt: TGTGCCAGCAGTACCCTTAGGGGGGTTAAAGAAAAACTGTTTTTT

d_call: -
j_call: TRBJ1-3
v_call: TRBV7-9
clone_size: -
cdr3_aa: CASGRSSGNTIYF
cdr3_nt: TGTGCCAGCGGACGTAGCTCTGGAAACACCATATATTTT

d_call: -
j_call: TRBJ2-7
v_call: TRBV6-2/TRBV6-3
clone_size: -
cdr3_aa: CASSYSWGDEQYF
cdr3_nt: TGTGCCAGCAGTTACTCTTGGGGCGACGAGCAGTACTTC

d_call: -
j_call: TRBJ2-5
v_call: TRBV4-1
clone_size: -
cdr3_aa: CASSQGRQETQYF
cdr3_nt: TGCGCCAGCAGCCAAGGGAGGCAAGAGACCCAGTACTTC

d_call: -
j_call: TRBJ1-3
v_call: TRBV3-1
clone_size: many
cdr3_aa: CASAGSSGNTIYF
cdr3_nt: TGTGCCAGCGCTGGCAGCTCTGGAAACACCATATATTTT

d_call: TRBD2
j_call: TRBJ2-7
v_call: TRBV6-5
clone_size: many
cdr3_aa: CASSYSGTSGYYEQYF
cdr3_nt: TGTGCCAGCAGTTACTCCGGGACTAGCGGCTACTACGAGCAGTACTTC

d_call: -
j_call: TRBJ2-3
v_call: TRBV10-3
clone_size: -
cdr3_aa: CAISGGSASKDTQYF
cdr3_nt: TGTGCCATCAGTGGTGGGTCAGCCAGTAAAGATACGCAGTATTTT

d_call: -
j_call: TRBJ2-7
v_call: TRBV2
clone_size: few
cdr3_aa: CASSEVRSEQYF
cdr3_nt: TGTGCCAGCAGTGAAGTCAGGTCCGAGCAGTACTTC

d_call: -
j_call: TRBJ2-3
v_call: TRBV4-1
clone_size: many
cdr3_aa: CASSQAGRSTDTQYF
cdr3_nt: TGCGCCAGCAGCCAAGCGGGGAGGAGCACAGATACGCAGTATTTT

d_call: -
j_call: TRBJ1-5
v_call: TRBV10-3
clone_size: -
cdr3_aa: CAISETAGGQPQHF
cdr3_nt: TGTGCCATCAGTGAGACGGCAGGAGGGCAGCCCCAGCATTTT

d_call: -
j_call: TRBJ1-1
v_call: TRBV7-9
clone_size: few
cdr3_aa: CASSLYTGGAFF
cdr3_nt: TGTGCCAGCAGCTTATACACCGGGGGAGCTTTCTTT

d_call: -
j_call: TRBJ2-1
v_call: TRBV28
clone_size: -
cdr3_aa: CASSSGALSYNEQFF
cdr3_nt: TGTGCCAGCAGTTCCGGGGCATTATCCTACAATGAGCAGTTCTTC

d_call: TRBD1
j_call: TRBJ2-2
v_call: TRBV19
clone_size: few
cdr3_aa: CASIAGGNTGELFF
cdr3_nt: TGTGCCAGTATTGCAGGGGGGAACACCGGGGAGCTGTTTTTT

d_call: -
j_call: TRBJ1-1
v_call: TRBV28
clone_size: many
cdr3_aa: CASSLLQNTEAFF
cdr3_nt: TGTGCCAGCAGTTTATTGCAGAACACTGAAGCTTTCTTT

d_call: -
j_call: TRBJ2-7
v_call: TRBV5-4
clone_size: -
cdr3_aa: CASSFGSGYEQYF
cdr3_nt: TGTGCCAGCAGCTTTGGCAGCGGATACGAGCAGTACTTC

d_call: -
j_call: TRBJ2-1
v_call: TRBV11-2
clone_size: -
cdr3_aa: CASSSLGGGSQQFF
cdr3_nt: TGTGCCAGCAGCTCATTAGGGGGCGGGAGCCAGCAGTTCTTC